This T cell receptor beta chain was captured in a study of vaccination effects on CD4 cells after COVID-19. Viral peptide pools were used in the ViraFEST assay to expand antigen-specific CD4+ T cells, and sequencing came afterward. With about ten days of culture completed, CD4+ T cells were isolated. Worth noting for this clone: Its antigen remains unidentified.

In germline, CDR1 is LNHDA, CDR2 SQIVND (reference sequence). The CDR3 contains 16 residues. Trimming removed 1 base at V and 2 bases at J, with 14 bases between. Here immunoSEQ multiplex PCR was the method, and the copy in TCRdb shows in-frame clones only, minus some. The data contain 10,000 or so clones, approximately 69% of them singletons. The origin of this receptor is a human donor who received a COVID-19 vaccine. The input for sequencing was CD4+ T cells from PBMCs cultured with HCoV-229E spike peptides, taken before COVID-19 vaccination. V gene TRBV19 combines with J gene TRBJ1-2; no firm D call. CDR3 amino acids: CASSIGAGISNYGYTF. The CDR3 bases are TGTGCCAGTAGTATAGGAGCCGGGATCTCCAACTATGGCTACACCTTC.